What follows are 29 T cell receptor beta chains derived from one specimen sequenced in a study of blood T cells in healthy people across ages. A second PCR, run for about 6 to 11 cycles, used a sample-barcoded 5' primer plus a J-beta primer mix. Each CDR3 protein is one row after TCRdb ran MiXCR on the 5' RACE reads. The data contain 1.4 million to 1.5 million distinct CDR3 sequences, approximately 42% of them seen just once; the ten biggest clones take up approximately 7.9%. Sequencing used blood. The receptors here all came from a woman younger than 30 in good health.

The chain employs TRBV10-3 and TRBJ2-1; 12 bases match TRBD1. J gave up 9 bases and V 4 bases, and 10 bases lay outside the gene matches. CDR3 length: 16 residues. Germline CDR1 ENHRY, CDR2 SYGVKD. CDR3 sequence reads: CAISGGGTGGYREQFF. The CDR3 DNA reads TGTGCCATCAGTGGCGGGGGGACAGGGGGCTATCGTGAGCAGTTCTTC.

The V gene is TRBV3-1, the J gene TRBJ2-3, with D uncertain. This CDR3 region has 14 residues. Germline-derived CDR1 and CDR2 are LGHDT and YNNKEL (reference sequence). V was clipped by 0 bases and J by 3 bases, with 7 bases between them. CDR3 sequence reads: CASSQEGPTDTQYF. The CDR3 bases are TGTGCCAGCAGCCAAGAAGGCCCGACAGATACGCAGTATTTT.

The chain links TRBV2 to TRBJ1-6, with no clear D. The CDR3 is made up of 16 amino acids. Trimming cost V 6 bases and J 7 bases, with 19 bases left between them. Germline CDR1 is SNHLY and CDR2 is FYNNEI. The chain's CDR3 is CASRGELGNLNSPLHF. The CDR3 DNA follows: TGTGCCAGCAGGGGAGAACTTGGGAATTTGAATTCACCCCTCCACTTT.

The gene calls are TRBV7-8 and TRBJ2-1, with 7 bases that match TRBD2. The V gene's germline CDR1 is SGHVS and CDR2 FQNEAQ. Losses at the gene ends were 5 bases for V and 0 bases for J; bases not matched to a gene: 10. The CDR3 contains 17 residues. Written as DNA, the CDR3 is TGTGCCAGCAGCCTGTTTGGGGGGGAACTCTCCTACAATGAGCAGTTCTTC. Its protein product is CASSLFGGELSYNEQFF.

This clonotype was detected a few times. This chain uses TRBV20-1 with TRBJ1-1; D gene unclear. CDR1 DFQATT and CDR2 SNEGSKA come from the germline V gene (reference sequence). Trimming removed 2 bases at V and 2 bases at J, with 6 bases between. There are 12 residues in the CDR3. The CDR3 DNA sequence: TGCAGTGCTAGAAAAAGAAACACTGAAGCTTTCTTT. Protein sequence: CSARKRNTEAFF.

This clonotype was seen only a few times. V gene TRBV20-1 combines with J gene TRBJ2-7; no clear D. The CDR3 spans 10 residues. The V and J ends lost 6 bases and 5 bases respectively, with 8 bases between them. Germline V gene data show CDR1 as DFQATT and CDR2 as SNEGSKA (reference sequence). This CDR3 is CSARHNEQYF. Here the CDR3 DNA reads TGCAGTGCCAGACACAACGAGCAGTACTTC.

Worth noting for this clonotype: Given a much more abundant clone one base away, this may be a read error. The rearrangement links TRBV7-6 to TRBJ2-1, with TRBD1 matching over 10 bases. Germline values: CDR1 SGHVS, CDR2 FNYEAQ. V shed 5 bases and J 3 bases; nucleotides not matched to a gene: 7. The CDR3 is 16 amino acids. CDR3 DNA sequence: TGTGCCAGCAGCCCAACCGGGACAGGGGACTACAATGAGCAGTTCTTC. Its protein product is CASSPTGTGDYNEQFF. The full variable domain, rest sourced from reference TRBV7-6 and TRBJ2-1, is GAGVSQSPRYKVTKRGQDVALRCDPISGHVSLYWYRQALGQGPEFLTYFNYEAQQDKSGLPNDRFSAERPEGSISTLTIQRTEQRDSAMYRCASSPTGTGDYNEQFFGPGTRLTVL.

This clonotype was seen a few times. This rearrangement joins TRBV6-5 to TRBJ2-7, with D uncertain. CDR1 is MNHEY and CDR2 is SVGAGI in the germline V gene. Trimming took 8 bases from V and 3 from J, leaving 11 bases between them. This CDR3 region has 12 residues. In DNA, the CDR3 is TGTGCCAGCGGGGAAGGAGACTACGAGCAGTACTTC. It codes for CASGEGDYEQYF.

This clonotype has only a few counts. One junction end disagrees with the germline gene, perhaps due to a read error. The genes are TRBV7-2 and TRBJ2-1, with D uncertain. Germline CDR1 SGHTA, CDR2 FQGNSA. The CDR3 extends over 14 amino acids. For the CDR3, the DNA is TGTGCCAGCACCTTATTTGGTGGGAACAATGAGCAGTTCTTC. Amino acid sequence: CASTLFGGNNEQFF.

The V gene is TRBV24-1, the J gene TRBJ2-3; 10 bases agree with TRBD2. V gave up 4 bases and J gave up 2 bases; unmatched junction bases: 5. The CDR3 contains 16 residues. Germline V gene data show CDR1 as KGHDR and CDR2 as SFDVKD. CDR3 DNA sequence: TGTGCCACCAGTGACCTAGCGGGGGTCGCCACAGATACGCAGTATTTT. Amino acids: CATSDLAGVATDTQYF.

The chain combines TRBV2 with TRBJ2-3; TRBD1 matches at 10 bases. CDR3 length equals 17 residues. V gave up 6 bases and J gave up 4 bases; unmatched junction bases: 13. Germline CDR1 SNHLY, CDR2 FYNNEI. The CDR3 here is CASSWTLDRGLADTQYF. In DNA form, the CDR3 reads TGTGCCAGCAGCTGGACCTTAGACAGGGGGCTCGCAGATACGCAGTATTTT. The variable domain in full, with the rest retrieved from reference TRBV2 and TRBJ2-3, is EPEVTQTPSHQVTQMGQEVILRCVPISNHLYFYWYRQILGQKVEFLVSFYNNEISEKSEIFDDQFSVERPDGSNFTLKIRSTKLEDSAMYFCASSWTLDRGLADTQYFGPGTRLTVL.

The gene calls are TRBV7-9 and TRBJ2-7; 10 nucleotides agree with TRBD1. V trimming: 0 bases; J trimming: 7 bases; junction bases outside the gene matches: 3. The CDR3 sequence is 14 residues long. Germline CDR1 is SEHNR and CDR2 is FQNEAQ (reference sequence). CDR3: CASSLADRGDEQYF. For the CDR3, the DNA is TGTGCCAGCAGCTTAGCGGACAGGGGGGATGAGCAGTACTTC. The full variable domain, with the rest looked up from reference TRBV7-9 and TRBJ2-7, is DTGVSQNPRHKITKRGQNVTFRCDPISEHNRLYWYRQTLGQGPEFLTYFQNEAQLEKSRLLSDRFSAERPKGSFSTLEIQRTEQGDSAMYLCASSLADRGDEQYFGPGTRLTVT.

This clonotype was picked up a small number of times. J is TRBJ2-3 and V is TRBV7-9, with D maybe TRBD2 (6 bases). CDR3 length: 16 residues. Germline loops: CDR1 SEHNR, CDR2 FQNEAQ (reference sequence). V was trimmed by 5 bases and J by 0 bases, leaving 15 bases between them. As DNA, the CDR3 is TGTGCCAGCAGCCTCCTACTAGCAGCTAGCACAGATACGCAGTATTTT. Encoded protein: CASSLLLAASTDTQYF. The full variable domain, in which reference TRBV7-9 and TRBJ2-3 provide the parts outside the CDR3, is DTGVSQNPRHKITKRGQNVTFRCDPISEHNRLYWYRQTLGQGPEFLTYFQNEAQLEKSRLLSDRFSAERPKGSFSTLEIQRTEQGDSAMYLCASSLLLAASTDTQYFGPGTRLTVL.

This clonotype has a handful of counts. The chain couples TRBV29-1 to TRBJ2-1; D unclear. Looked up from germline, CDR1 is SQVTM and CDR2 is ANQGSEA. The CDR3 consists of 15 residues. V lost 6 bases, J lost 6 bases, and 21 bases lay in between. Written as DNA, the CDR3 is TGCAGCGTCTCCGGAGTGGTTGGCGCGTTCAATGAGCAGTTCTTC. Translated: CSVSGVVGAFNEQFF.

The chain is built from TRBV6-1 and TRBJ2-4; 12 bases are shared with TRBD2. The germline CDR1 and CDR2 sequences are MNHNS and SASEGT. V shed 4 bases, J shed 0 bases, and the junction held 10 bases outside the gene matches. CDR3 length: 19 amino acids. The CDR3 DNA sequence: TGTGCCAGCAGTGGACTAGCGGGGGAGACCATAGTAGCCAAAAACATTCAGTACTTC. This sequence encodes CASSGLAGETIVAKNIQYF.

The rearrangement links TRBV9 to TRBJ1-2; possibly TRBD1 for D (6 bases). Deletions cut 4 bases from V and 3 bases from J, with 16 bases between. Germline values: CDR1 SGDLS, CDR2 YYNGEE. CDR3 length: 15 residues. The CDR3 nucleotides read TGTGCCAGCAGCCCATTCCGTAGGACAGACTATGGCTACACCTTC. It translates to CASSPFRRTDYGYTF.

Here the CDR3 reads CATSRDDSGRVEQYF. The CDR3 DNA reads TGTGCCACCAGCAGAGATGACAGCGGGAGAGTCGAGCAGTACTTC. This chain joins TRBV15 and TRBJ2-7; 8 bases are a match to TRBD2. The junction had 7 bases not matched to a gene; V was cut back by 0 bases and J by 6 bases. Germline values: CDR1 LNHNV, CDR2 YYDKDF (reference sequence). This CDR3 spans 15 amino acids.

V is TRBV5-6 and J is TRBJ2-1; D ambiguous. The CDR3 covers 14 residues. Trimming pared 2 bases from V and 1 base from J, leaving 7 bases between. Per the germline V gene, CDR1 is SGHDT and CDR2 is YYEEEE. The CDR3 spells CASSFPFSYNEQFF. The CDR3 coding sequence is TGTGCCAGCAGCTTCCCCTTTTCCTACAATGAGCAGTTCTTC.

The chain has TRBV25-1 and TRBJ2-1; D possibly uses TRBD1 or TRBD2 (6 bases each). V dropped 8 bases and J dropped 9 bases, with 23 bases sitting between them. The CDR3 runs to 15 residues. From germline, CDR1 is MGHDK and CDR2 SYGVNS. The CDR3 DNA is TGTGCCAGCGGACTAACGACAGGTTCGAGGGGTGAGCAGTTCTTC. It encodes CASGLTTGSRGEQFF.

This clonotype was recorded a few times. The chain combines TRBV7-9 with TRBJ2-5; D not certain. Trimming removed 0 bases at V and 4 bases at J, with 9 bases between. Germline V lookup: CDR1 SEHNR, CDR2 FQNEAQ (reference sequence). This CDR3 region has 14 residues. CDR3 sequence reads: CASSLASRGETQYF. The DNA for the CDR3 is TGTGCCAGCAGCTTAGCGTCCAGAGGAGAGACCCAGTACTTC.

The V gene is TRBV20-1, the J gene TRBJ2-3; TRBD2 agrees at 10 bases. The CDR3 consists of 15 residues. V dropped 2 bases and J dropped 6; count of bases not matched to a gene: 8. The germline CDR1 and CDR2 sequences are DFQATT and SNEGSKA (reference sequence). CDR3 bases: TGCAGTGCTAGACGGTCTAGCGGGGGATACGATACGCAGTATTTT. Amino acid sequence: CSARRSSGGYDTQYF.

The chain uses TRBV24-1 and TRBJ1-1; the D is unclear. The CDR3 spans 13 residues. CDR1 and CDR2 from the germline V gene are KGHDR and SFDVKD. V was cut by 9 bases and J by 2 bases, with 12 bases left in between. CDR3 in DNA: TGTGCCACCGGCAGGAGCGGCAACACTGAAGCTTTCTTT. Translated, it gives CATGRSGNTEAFF.

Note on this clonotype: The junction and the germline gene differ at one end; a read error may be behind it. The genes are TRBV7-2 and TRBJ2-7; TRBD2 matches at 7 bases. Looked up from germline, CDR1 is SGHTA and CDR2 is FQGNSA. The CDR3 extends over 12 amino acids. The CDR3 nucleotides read TGTGCCAGCAGCTTATCCGGGGGGACCCAGAACTTC. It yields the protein CASSLSGGTQNF. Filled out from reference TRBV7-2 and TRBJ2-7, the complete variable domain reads GAGVSQSPSNKVTEKGKDVELRCDPISGHTALYWYRQSLGQGLEFLIYFQGNSAPDKSGLPSDRFSAERTGGSVSTLTIQRTQQEDSAVYLCASSLSGGTQNFGPGTRLTVT.

CDR3: CASRDRQWGETQYF. The CDR3 region has the DNA TGTGCCAGCAGAGACAGACAGTGGGGAGAGACCCAGTACTTC. This sequence joins TRBV2 and TRBJ2-5; possibly TRBD1 for D (5 bases). Germline CDR1 and CDR2: SNHLY and FYNNEI. This CDR3 is 14 amino acids long. V was clipped by 6 bases and J by 4 bases, with 15 bases between them.

The CDR3 spells CAIKASGGFQETQYF. CDR3 nucleotide sequence: TGTGCCATCAAGGCTAGCGGGGGCTTTCAAGAGACCCAGTACTTC. The V call is TRBV10-3, the J call TRBJ2-5; 10 bases match TRBD2. The length of the CDR3 is 15 residues. Germline assignment: CDR1 ENHRY and CDR2 SYGVKD. V trimming: 7 bases; J trimming: 2 bases; junction bases outside the gene matches: 7.

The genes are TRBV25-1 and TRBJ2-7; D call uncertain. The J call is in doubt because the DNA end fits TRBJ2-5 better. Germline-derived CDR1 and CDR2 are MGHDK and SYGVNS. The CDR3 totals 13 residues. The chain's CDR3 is CASTFQAGETQYF. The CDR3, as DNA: TGTGCCAGCACCTTCCAGGCCGGAGAGACCCAGTACTTC.

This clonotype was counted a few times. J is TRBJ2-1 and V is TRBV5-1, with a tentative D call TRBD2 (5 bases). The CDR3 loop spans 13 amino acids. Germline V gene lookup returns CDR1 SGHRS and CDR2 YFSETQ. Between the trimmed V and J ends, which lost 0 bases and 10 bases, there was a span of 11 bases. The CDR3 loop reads CASSLDSRGEQFF. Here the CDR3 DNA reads TGCGCCAGCAGCTTGGATTCGCGCGGGGAGCAGTTCTTC.

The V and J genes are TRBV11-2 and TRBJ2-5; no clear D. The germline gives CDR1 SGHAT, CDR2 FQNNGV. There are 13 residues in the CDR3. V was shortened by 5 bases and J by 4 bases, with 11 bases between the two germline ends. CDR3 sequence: CASSRNKRETQYF. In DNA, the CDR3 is TGTGCCAGCAGCCGAAACAAGAGAGAGACCCAGTACTTC.

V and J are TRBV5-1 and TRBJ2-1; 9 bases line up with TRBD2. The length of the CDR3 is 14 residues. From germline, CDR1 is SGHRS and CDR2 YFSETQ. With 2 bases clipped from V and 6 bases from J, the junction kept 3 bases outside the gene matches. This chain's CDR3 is CASSFVSGSNEQFF. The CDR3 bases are TGCGCCAGCAGCTTTGTTAGCGGGAGCAATGAGCAGTTCTTC. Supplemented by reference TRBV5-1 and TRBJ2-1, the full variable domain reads KAGVTQTPRYLIKTRGQQVTLSCSPISGHRSVSWYQQTPGQGLQFLFEYFSETQRNKGNFPGRFSGRQFSNSRSEMNVSTLELGDSALYLCASSFVSGSNEQFFGPGTRLTVL.